This passage covers 32 T cell receptor beta chains from one sample sequenced in a study of cytomegalovirus exposure and HLA in healthy donors. Researchers ran the PCR with 60 Vbeta and 13 Jbeta primers. TCRdb's table, derived via immunoSEQ multiplex PCR, lists solely in-frame clones and lacks some. Of about 220,000 clones listed, around 80% are singletons. What was sequenced was PBMCs. Every receptor here comes from a woman aged 40-49 years in good health and CMV-seropositive.

The gene calls are TRBV2 and TRBJ2-5; D is unresolved. CDR3 length: 13 amino acids. The V and J ends lost 7 bases and 1 base respectively, with 10 bases between them. CDR1 is SNHLY, CDR2 FYNNEI, per germline. The CDR3 DNA reads as TGTGCCAGCACGATAATGGCCCAAGAGACCCAGTACTTC. Translated, it gives CASTIMAQETQYF.

The rearrangement joins TRBV11-2 to TRBJ1-3; D gene unclear. This CDR3 contains 14 residues. The germline V gene encodes CDR1 SGHAT and CDR2 FQNNGV. Trimming cost V 0 bases and J 11 bases, with 14 bases left between them. CDR3 protein: CASSLEGTVRAIYF. DNA for the CDR3: TGTGCCAGCAGCTTAGAAGGTACAGTTCGCGCCATATATTTT.

The V and J genes are TRBV6-4 and TRBJ1-5; D gene ambiguous. Trimming removed 2 bases from V and 3 bases from J, with 5 bases in between. The CDR3 length is 13 residues. Germline-derived CDR1 and CDR2 are MRHNA and SNTAGT. Here the CDR3 DNA reads TGTGCCAGCAGTGACAGCCCCAATCAGCCCCAGCATTTT. Its protein product is CASSDSPNQPQHF.

The chain joins TRBV30 to TRBJ2-2, with D possibly being TRBD2 (6 bases). Germline V lookup: CDR1 GTSNPN, CDR2 SVGIG (reference sequence). This CDR3 is built from 13 residues. Trimming left V 5 bases short and J 7 bases short, with 14 bases between. For the CDR3, the DNA is TGTGCCTGGTACAGGAGGGTCCGCGGGGAGCTGTTTTTT. This codes for CAWYRRVRGELFF.

The rearrangement joins TRBV6-1 to TRBJ1-2; no clear D gene. CDR1 is MNHNS, CDR2 SASEGT, per germline. The length of the CDR3 is 15 residues. Trimming pared 3 bases from V and 5 bases from J, leaving 16 bases between. DNA for the CDR3: TGTGCCAGCAGTGACCTCCCCCAGTATACATATGGCTACACCTTC. It is translated as CASSDLPQYTYGYTF.

The V call is TRBV7-6, the J call TRBJ2-3; 7 bases align to TRBD2. Looked up from germline, CDR1 is SGHVS and CDR2 is FNYEAQ. The V and J ends lost 7 bases and 2 bases, in that order; junction bases with no gene match: 9. The CDR3 is made up of 15 amino acids. CDR3: CASMAVAGATDTQYF. CDR3 bases: TGTGCCAGCATGGCCGTGGCGGGAGCCACAGATACGCAGTATTTT.

This clone was detected once. This chain joins TRBV18 and TRBJ2-5, with 9 bases aligning to TRBD1. The length of the CDR3 is 15 residues. Germline CDR1 and CDR2: KGHSH and LQKENI. The trim removed 3 bases at V and 5 bases at J, leaving 7 bases unmatched. This chain's CDR3 is CASSPETGGWETQYF. CDR3 in DNA: TGTGCCAGCTCACCGGAAACAGGGGGCTGGGAGACCCAGTACTTC. The entire variable domain, with the rest obtained from reference TRBV18 and TRBJ2-5, is as follows: NAGVMQNPRHLVRRRGQEARLRCSPMKGHSHVYWYRQLPEEGLKFMVYLQKENIIDESGMPKERFSAEFPKEGPSILRIQQVVRGDSAAYFCASSPETGGWETQYFGPGTRLLVL.

The V and J genes are TRBV11-1 and TRBJ1-4, with 12 bases matching TRBD1. The CDR3 has 16 amino acids. V lost 5 bases to trimming and J lost 8 bases; unmatched junction nucleotides: 9. Looked up from germline, CDR1 is SGHAT and CDR2 is FQDESV (reference sequence). The CDR3 nucleotides are TGTGCCAGCAGCCTGCGAAGTGGGACAGGGGGCGAAAAACTGTTTTTT. This gives the protein CASSLRSGTGGEKLFF.

This chain connects TRBV2 to TRBJ1-4; D might be TRBD1 (5 bases). V gave up 7 bases and J gave up 6 bases, with 12 bases separating them. The CDR3 covers 13 residues. Germline CDR1 is SNHLY and CDR2 is FYNNEI. Here the CDR3 reads CASTRGTYEKLFF. CDR3 coding DNA: TGTGCCAGCACCCGGGGGACCTATGAAAAACTGTTTTTT.

The chain has TRBV10-2 and TRBJ2-7; TRBD2 aligns across 14 bases. J was trimmed by 4 bases and V by 6 bases; bases with no gene match: 5. This CDR3 spans 15 amino acids. CDR1 and CDR2 from the germline V gene are WSHSY and SAAADI. CDR3 region: CASRGTSGSKYEQYF. The CDR3 DNA follows: TGCGCCAGCAGGGGGACTAGCGGGAGTAAGTACGAGCAGTACTTC.

DNA of the CDR3: TGTGCCTGTCAAGATCTCGGGGGGGAGCAGTACTTC. It codes for CACQDLGGEQYF. The chain carries TRBV30 and TRBJ2-7; TRBD2 agrees at 7 bases. V shed 6 bases and J 7 bases; nucleotides not matched to a gene: 9. The length of the CDR3 is 12 residues. Per the germline V gene, CDR1 is GTSNPN and CDR2 is SVGIG (reference sequence).

Concerning this clone itself: Lacking the conserved final phenylalanine or tryptophan, this CDR3 likely reflects a read error. The chain's CDR3 is CASRVGTDYNSPLHL. Written as DNA, the CDR3 is TGTGCCAGCAGGGTCGGGACAGACTATAATTCACCCCTCCACCTT. This rearrangement joins TRBV6-5 to TRBJ1-6; 7 bases are shared with TRBD1. Per the germline V gene, CDR1 is MNHEY and CDR2 is SVGAGI. The CDR3 loop spans 15 amino acids. The V gene end was trimmed by 6 bases and the J gene end by 3 bases; junction bases not matched to a gene: 5.

The J gene is TRBJ1-6, the V gene TRBV7-6, with D possibly TRBD1 on 6 matching bases. The CDR3 sequence is 16 residues long. Germline V lookup: CDR1 SGHVS, CDR2 FNYEAQ. V was pared by 5 bases and J by 0 bases, with 11 bases between. CDR3: CASSPRGRSYNSPLHF. CDR3 sequence (DNA): TGTGCCAGCAGCCCCAGGGGCCGCTCCTATAATTCACCCCTCCACTTT.

The chain couples TRBV2 to TRBJ2-1; TRBD2 aligns across 14 bases. The CDR3 loop spans 15 amino acids. V was clipped by 5 bases and J by 10 bases; unmatched bases: 7. The germline V gene encodes CDR1 SNHLY and CDR2 FYNNEI. The CDR3 DNA sequence: TGTGCCAGCAGTCCGACTAGCGGGAGGGCCAAGGAGCAGTTCTTC. This sequence encodes CASSPTSGRAKEQFF.

This chain uses TRBV27 with TRBJ2-6; a weak D match, TRBD1 (8 bases). Germline values: CDR1 MNHEY, CDR2 SMNVEV (reference sequence). Trimming cost V 7 bases and J 0 bases, with 19 bases left between them. The CDR3 loop spans 18 amino acids. The CDR3 nucleotides read TGTGCCAGCACGAACAGGGGGGACTATACCTCTGGGGCCAACGTCCTGACTTTC. It specifies CASTNRGDYTSGANVLTF.

This clone was seen a handful of times. The CDR3 sequence is CASTKRSSYEQYF. The CDR3 coding sequence is TGTGCCAGCACGAAGCGGAGCTCCTACGAGCAGTACTTC. This chain uses TRBV2 with TRBJ2-7; maybe TRBD2 (5 bases). Germline CDR1 reads SNHLY; CDR2 reads FYNNEI. Trimming cost V 7 bases and J 0 bases, with 10 bases left between them. This CDR3 has 13 residues.

The chain combines TRBV5-1 with TRBJ1-2, with D perhaps matching TRBD1 (5 bases). Trimming removed 0 bases from V and 4 bases from J, with 13 bases in between. Germline V gene sequence: CDR1 SGHRS, CDR2 YFSETQ. The CDR3 runs 15 residues. The CDR3 coding sequence is TGCGCCAGCAGCTTGGAAGGGAGGGGCGGCTATGGCTACACCTTC. This translates into CASSLEGRGGYGYTF.

The chain uses TRBV25-1 and TRBJ2-7; no firm D call. The CDR3 runs to 11 residues. Germline V gene sequence: CDR1 MGHDK, CDR2 SYGVNS. V dropped 8 bases and J dropped 4 bases, with 9 bases sitting between them. Here the CDR3 DNA reads TGTGCCAGCGGTTTCGGGTACGAGCAGTACTTC. Translated, it gives CASGFGYEQYF.

The genes are TRBV6-6 and TRBJ1-1, with no clear D. V was pared by 2 bases and J by 0 bases, with 4 bases between. Germline CDR1 and CDR2: MNHNY and SVGAGI (reference sequence). CDR3 length: 13 residues. The CDR3 spells CASSYILNTEAFF. The CDR3 DNA follows: TGTGCCAGCAGTTACATCTTGAACACTGAAGCTTTCTTT.

This clone has just a few counts. The V call is TRBV4-2, the J call TRBJ2-1; TRBD1 aligns across 8 bases. With V trimmed by 0 bases and J by 4 bases, 5 bases remained unmatched. Germline CDR1 reads LGHNA; CDR2 reads YNFKEQ. This CDR3 comprises 16 residues. The CDR3, as DNA: TGTGCCAGCAGCCAAGAACCCAGGGGGCGATACAATGAGCAGTTCTTC. This translates into CASSQEPRGRYNEQFF.

The chain combines TRBV28 with TRBJ1-2; 8 bases map to TRBD1. This CDR3 is built from 13 residues. V was pared by 3 bases and J by 8 bases, with 5 bases of the junction left unmatched. Germline V gives CDR1 MDHEN, CDR2 SYDVKM. The CDR3 loop is CASSLGTGYGYTF. The CDR3, as DNA: TGTGCCAGCAGTTTGGGGACAGGCTACGGCTACACCTTC.

The chain links TRBV19 to TRBJ1-5, with D tentatively TRBD1 (5 bases). From germline, CDR1 is LNHDA and CDR2 SQIVND (reference sequence). V was cut by 3 bases and J by 5 bases, with 17 bases left in between. The length of the CDR3 is 16 residues. CDR3 in amino acids: CASSIISGGADQPQHF. CDR3 sequence (DNA): TGTGCCAGTAGTATTATATCGGGAGGGGCGGATCAGCCCCAGCATTTT.

The rearrangement uses TRBV6-6 and TRBJ1-2; no definite D call. The CDR3 totals 16 residues. The germline gives CDR1 MNHNY, CDR2 SVGAGI (reference sequence). V lost 0 bases, J lost 0 bases, and 11 bases lay in between. CDR3 region: CASSYSGVPANYGYTF. The CDR3 DNA sequence: TGTGCCAGCAGTTACTCCGGGGTCCCCGCTAACTATGGCTACACCTTC.

This clone was counted between two and nine times. This sequence joins TRBV11-3 and TRBJ2-2; 7 bases fit TRBD2. V was pared by 0 bases and J by 6 bases, with 16 bases of the junction left unmatched. CDR3 size: 19 residues. The germline CDR1 and CDR2 sequences are SGHNT and YENEEA. CDR3 protein: CASSLELRGIGGESGELFF. The CDR3 nucleotides read TGTGCCAGCAGCTTAGAATTACGAGGGATTGGGGGGGAATCCGGGGAGCTGTTTTTT.

The chain is built from TRBV30 and TRBJ2-4; D may be TRBD2 (6 bases). The CDR3 loop spans 13 amino acids. Germline-derived CDR1 and CDR2 are GTSNPN and SVGIG (reference sequence). The V end was cut by 0 bases, the J end by 9 bases, with 12 bases between. The CDR3 loop is CAWSVGGEGIQYF. As DNA, the CDR3 is TGTGCCTGGAGTGTGGGGGGAGAGGGCATTCAGTACTTC.

This rearrangement joins TRBV6-5 to TRBJ2-7; 7 positions match TRBD1. Trimming removed 5 bases from V and 0 bases from J; junction bases left unmatched: 7. CDR1 and CDR2 from the germline V gene are MNHEY and SVGAGI. The CDR3 contains 15 residues. In DNA form, the CDR3 reads TGTGCCAGCAGTAAGACCGGGACAGCCTCCTACGAGCAGTACTTC. Protein sequence: CASSKTGTASYEQYF.

V usage is TRBV11-2 and J usage is TRBJ2-3; D unclear. Trimming cost V 5 bases and J 3 bases, with 12 bases left between them. Germline values: CDR1 SGHAT, CDR2 FQNNGV. The CDR3 loop spans 14 amino acids. CDR3 nucleotides: TGTGCCAGCAGCCCAAGGTTCAGGACAGATACGCAGTATTTT. It specifies CASSPRFRTDTQYF. Full variable domain (rest looked up from reference TRBV11-2 and TRBJ2-3): EAGVAQSPRYKIIEKRQSVAFWCNPISGHATLYWYQQILGQGPKLLIQFQNNGVVDDSQLPKDRFSAERLKGVDSTLKIQPAKLEDSAVYLCASSPRFRTDTQYFGPGTRLTVL.

The chain has TRBV6-5 and TRBJ2-5, with 9 bases matching TRBD1. V shed 4 bases, J shed 5 bases, and the junction held 2 bases outside the gene matches. The V gene's germline CDR1 is MNHEY and CDR2 SVGAGI. The CDR3 length is 13 residues. The CDR3 is CASSFGQGETQYF. The CDR3 DNA reads TGTGCCAGCAGTTTCGGACAGGGGGAGACCCAGTACTTC.

The chain recombines TRBV19 with TRBJ2-3; TRBD1 agrees at 7 bases. The length of the CDR3 is 14 residues. V trimming: 5 bases; J trimming: 4 bases; junction bases outside the gene matches: 6. The germline CDR1 and CDR2 sequences are LNHDA and SQIVND (reference sequence). The CDR3 DNA follows: TGTGCCAGTAGTTTGGGTGGGACAGCAGATACGCAGTATTTT. Translation gives CASSLGGTADTQYF.

The CDR3 DNA is TGCGCCAGCAGCTTGGCCGGGACTGGCGCACCCCTCCACTTT. Translating it yields CASSLAGTGAPLHF. The chain links TRBV5-1 to TRBJ1-6; a possible D gene is TRBD1 (5 bases). Trimming removed 0 bases from V and 11 bases from J, with 12 bases in between. Looked up from germline, CDR1 is SGHRS and CDR2 is YFSETQ. The CDR3 has 14 amino acids.

Comments on this clone: At one boundary the junction diverges from the germline segment, which might be a read error. The chain couples TRBV7-7 to TRBJ1-1; 8 bases align to TRBD1. The CDR3 has 14 amino acids. The germline V gene encodes CDR1 SSHAT and CDR2 FNYEAQ (reference sequence). CDR3 in amino acids: CASSSLQGDTEAFF. In DNA, the CDR3 is TGTGCTAGCAGCTCCTTACAGGGGGACACTGAAGCTTTCTTT.

This chain uses TRBV19 with TRBJ1-2, with D maybe TRBD1 (5 bases). CDR1 is LNHDA and CDR2 is SQIVND in the germline V gene (reference sequence). The CDR3 covers 16 residues. V was pared by 8 bases and J by 0 bases, with 19 bases between. The CDR3, as DNA: TGTGCCAGTTCCAGGGTGTTTATCGCAGCTAACTATGGCTACACCTTC. It translates to CASSRVFIAANYGYTF.